This entry features one T cell receptor beta chain sequence. Its antigen is undetermined. These data belong to a study of response to subunit inactivated influenza vaccine. TCRdb passed the RT-PCR reads through MiXCR, listing each CDR3 protein once. The data contain over 450,000 distinct CDR3 sequences, 10% to 15% of them singletons. Study-wide results and limits: Each seasonal influenza vaccination, the authors suggested, recruits few new T cells.

The sequence came from a man aged 50 or older who received an inactivated influenza vaccine. The source was PBMCs from blood, collected 40 to 50 days after vaccination.

CDR3 sequence reads: CSARESSRAQYF. The CDR3 nucleotides read TGCAGTGCTAGAGAGTCCAGCCGGGCCCAGTACTTC. This chain uses TRBV20-1 with TRBJ2-5; D is uncertain. The CDR3 contains 12 residues. Trimming stripped 0 bases from V and 9 bases from J, with 11 bases between. Germline V CDR1 and CDR2: DFQATT, SNEGSKA (reference sequence).